This entry describes one T cell receptor beta chain. The data were obtained in a study of blood T cell repertoires in COVID-19. Study overall: Material from acute and convalescent COVID-19 was sourced from the United States, Italy and Spain. T cells, B-cell-depleted T cells, or PBMCs provided the cDNA or gDNA that served as material.

V was pared by 4 bases and J by 0 bases, with 15 bases between. Germline CDR1 is SGHAT and CDR2 is FQNNGV. CDR3 length: 16 residues. As processed by the authors: Reference gene primer amplification yielded estimated nucleated cell counts. Sequenced by immunoSEQ multiplex PCR; TCRdb stores in-frame clones only, minus some. The DNA gave D and trimming, while V, J and clone size come from that table. Of approximately 85,000 clones in the sample, about 86% were seen once. Sequenced sample: peripheral blood. The chain uses TRBV11-2 and TRBJ1-2, with unresolved D. This TCR derives from an elderly woman in a cohort sampled during active or convalescent COVID-19. The CDR3 bases are TGTGCCAGCAGCTCCTATCCCGGGAGAGCTAACTATGGCTACACCTTC. This encodes CASSSYPGRANYGYTF.